The 24 T cell receptor beta chains below were found in one sample sequenced in a study of blood T cell repertoires in COVID-19. Libraries were prepared by immunoSEQ multiplex PCR; TCRdb keeps only in-frame clonotypes and omits some of them. Of a few hundred thousand clones listed, roughly 89% are singletons. Sequencing used peripheral blood. These receptors were collected from a middle-aged woman who had recovered from COVID-19.

V gene TRBV7-7 combines with J gene TRBJ2-2; the D gene is possibly TRBD2 (5 bases). The ends were cut back, 4 bases at V and 1 base at J, with 7 bases in the middle. The CDR3 loop spans 14 amino acids. The germline CDR1 and CDR2 sequences are SSHAT and FNYEAQ (reference sequence). DNA of the CDR3: TGTGCCAGCAGCTCGGACTGGAACACCGGGGAGCTGTTTTTT. Translated: CASSSDWNTGELFF.

The rearrangement uses TRBV6-5 and TRBJ1-2; D gene uncertain. CDR1 and CDR2 from the germline V gene are MNHEY and SVGAGI. V lost 4 bases and J 2 bases, leaving 11 bases between the germline ends. This CDR3 spans 14 amino acids. CDR3 bases: TGTGCCAGCAGTTCCTCGATTCGGAACTATGGCTACACCTTC. Its translation is CASSSSIRNYGYTF.

V usage is TRBV3-1 (or the pseudogene TRBV3-2) and J usage is TRBJ2-7; 8 nucleotides agree with TRBD2. V was pared by 1 base and J by 6 bases, with 5 bases of the junction left unmatched. Germline lookup yields CDR1 LGHDT and CDR2 YNNKEL (reference sequence). The CDR3 runs 14 residues. The CDR3 sequence is CASSQAGGYGEQYF. The CDR3 region has the DNA TGTGCCAGCAGCCAAGCGGGGGGGTATGGCGAGCAGTACTTC.

The rearrangement links TRBV6-5 to TRBJ2-5; unclear D gene. Germline V CDR1 and CDR2: MNHEY, SVGAGI. With 4 bases removed from V and 1 base from J, the gap between germline ends came to 7 bases. The CDR3 runs to 13 residues. CDR3 sequence reads: CASSWSFQETQYF. The CDR3 DNA reads TGTGCCAGCAGTTGGAGTTTCCAAGAGACCCAGTACTTC.

The rearrangement joins TRBV9 to TRBJ2-7; D perhaps matches TRBD1 (6 bases). The V gene's germline CDR1 is SGDLS and CDR2 YYNGEE. The V end lost 0 bases, the J end lost 4 bases, and 14 bases lay between the germline ends. This CDR3 region has 15 residues. Here the CDR3 reads CASSVEGLGGYEQYF. The DNA of the CDR3 is TGTGCCAGCAGCGTAGAGGGCCTAGGGGGATACGAGCAGTACTTC.

V usage is TRBV7-2 and J usage is TRBJ2-5; the D gene is possibly TRBD1 (6 bases). This CDR3 is 16 amino acids long. Between the trimmed V and J ends, which lost 1 base and 5 bases, there was a span of 17 bases. Germline CDR1 reads SGHTA; CDR2 reads FQGNSA. CDR3: CASSLGRTRGSETQYF. The CDR3 coding sequence is TGTGCCAGCAGCTTAGGACGAACTAGGGGGTCGGAGACCCAGTACTTC. The full variable domain, rest sourced from reference TRBV7-2 and TRBJ2-5, is GAGVSQSPSNKVTEKGKDVELRCDPISGHTALYWYRQSLGQGLEFLIYFQGNSAPDKSGLPSDRFSAERTGGSVSTLTIQRTQQEDSAVYLCASSLGRTRGSETQYFGPGTRLLVL.

This chain uses TRBV5-1 with TRBJ2-3; 7 nucleotides line up with TRBD2. Germline V gives CDR1 SGHRS, CDR2 YFSETQ. The CDR3 runs to 15 residues. Trimming removed 4 bases from V and 3 bases from J; junction bases left unmatched: 8. The CDR3 sequence is CASSRGGSETDTQYF. The CDR3 DNA reads as TGCGCCAGCAGCCGTGGCGGGAGTGAAACAGATACGCAGTATTTT.

The V gene is TRBV18, the J gene TRBJ2-1; 8 bases agree with TRBD1. The CDR3 has 14 amino acids. In germline, CDR1 is KGHSH, CDR2 LQKENI. V lost 5 bases to trimming and J lost 9 bases; unmatched junction nucleotides: 9. CDR3 DNA sequence: TGTGCCAGCTCATCCAGGGGGCGCGGAGCTGAGCAGTTCTTC. It yields the protein CASSSRGRGAEQFF. Together with reference TRBV18 and TRBJ2-1, the CDR3 gives the full variable domain: NAGVMQNPRHLVRRRGQEARLRCSPMKGHSHVYWYRQLPEEGLKFMVYLQKENIIDESGMPKERFSAEFPKEGPSILRIQQVVRGDSAAYFCASSSRGRGAEQFFGPGTRLTVL.

The rearrangement uses TRBV6-5 and TRBJ1-3; D might be TRBD1 (6 bases). This CDR3 is built from 16 residues. Per the germline V gene, CDR1 is MNHEY and CDR2 is SVGAGI. Trimming took off 4 bases at V and 3 bases at J, with 16 bases between the two ends. Here the CDR3 DNA reads TGTGCCAGCAGTTTCGTAGGGGGTGTGGGTGGAAACACCATATATTTT. Translated: CASSFVGGVGGNTIYF.

V gene TRBV27 combines with J gene TRBJ1-1; D possibly corresponds to TRBD1 (6 bases). Trimming took 8 bases from V and 4 from J, leaving 23 bases between them. The CDR3 sequence is 16 residues long. From germline, CDR1 is MNHEY and CDR2 SMNVEV (reference sequence). The CDR3 DNA reads as TGTGCCAGCCAGGATTTCGGGGGGCGAGCAAGCACTGAAGCTTTCTTT. It translates to CASQDFGGRASTEAFF.

The chain joins TRBV5-1 to TRBJ2-1, with 9 bases fitting TRBD1. The CDR3 length is 14 residues. The ends lost 7 bases at V and 4 bases at J; junction bases unmatched: 6. In germline, CDR1 is SGHRS, CDR2 YFSETQ. This CDR3 reads CASAPGQGYNEQFF. CDR3 sequence (DNA): TGCGCCAGCGCACCGGGACAGGGTTACAATGAGCAGTTCTTC.

The chain couples TRBV6-5 to TRBJ1-2; TRBD1 might be the D (5 bases). Germline V gene data show CDR1 as MNHEY and CDR2 as SVGAGI. The CDR3 runs 13 residues. The V gene lost 2 bases and the J gene lost 8 bases, with 12 bases spanning the gap. CDR3 nucleotide sequence: TGTGCCAGCAGTTACGGGGGGAATGTAGGCTACACCTTC. It encodes CASSYGGNVGYTF.

The gene calls are TRBV9 and TRBJ1-2, with 9 bases fitting TRBD1. This CDR3 contains 13 residues. The V gene's germline CDR1 is SGDLS and CDR2 YYNGEE. J lost 8 bases, V lost 2 bases, and 4 bases had no gene match. The chain's CDR3 is CASSVGQGGGYTF. CDR3 nucleotide sequence: TGTGCCAGCAGCGTGGGACAGGGAGGAGGCTACACCTTC.

The chain links TRBV10-3 to TRBJ1-1; 7 bases align to TRBD1. The CDR3 runs to 13 residues. V trimming: 10 bases; J trimming: 1 base; junction bases outside the gene matches: 6. The germline V gene encodes CDR1 ENHRY and CDR2 SYGVKD. The CDR3 DNA follows: TGTGCCACCACCGACAGGGCGAACACTGAAGCTTTCTTT. Its translation is CATTDRANTEAFF.

This chain's CDR3 is CASSISWRGSYNEQFF. Written as DNA, the CDR3 is TGTGCCAGTAGTATTTCGTGGCGGGGGTCCTACAATGAGCAGTTCTTC. The rearrangement links TRBV19 to TRBJ2-1, with TRBD2 matching 7 bases. CDR1 and CDR2 (germline): LNHDA, SQIVND (reference sequence). V was pared by 3 bases and J by 1 base, with 6 bases of the junction left unmatched. The CDR3 sequence is 16 residues long.

This chain uses TRBV21-1 with TRBJ2-3; the table assigns TRBD2, which was not confirmed against the DNA. TRBV21-1 is listed as a pseudogene. The CDR3 is 19 amino acids. The CDR3 region has the DNA TGTGCCAGCAGCAAAGCCCCTCTACCCGGCGGGAACGTCACAGATACGCAGTATTTT. This translates into CASSKAPLPGGNVTDTQYF.

The genes are TRBV7-2 and TRBJ2-5; D not certain. V shed 4 bases and J shed 1 base, with 7 bases lying between them. Germline CDR1 SGHTA, CDR2 FQGNSA. CDR3 length equals 13 residues. This CDR3 is CASSWAIQETQYF. CDR3 DNA: TGTGCCAGCAGCTGGGCCATCCAAGAGACCCAGTACTTC.

The chain couples TRBV6-5 to TRBJ2-3; no clear D gene. This CDR3 region has 14 residues. Trimming cost V 2 bases and J 3 bases, with 9 bases left between them. Germline CDR1 reads MNHEY; CDR2 reads SVGAGI. The CDR3 coding sequence is TGTGCCAGCAGTTACGCCGAGTTTACAGATACGCAGTATTTT. Its translation: CASSYAEFTDTQYF.

The chain combines TRBV5-1 with TRBJ2-5, with 7 bases fitting TRBD1. The V segment lost 0 bases and the J segment 1 base; nucleotides outside the gene matches: 9. The CDR3 sequence is 17 residues long. CDR1 is SGHRS, CDR2 YFSETQ, per germline. CDR3 sequence (DNA): TGCGCCAGCAGCTTGGGTGGGACAGTGATTATCCAAGAGACCCAGTACTTC. It encodes CASSLGGTVIIQETQYF. Full variable domain (missing parts from reference TRBV5-1 and TRBJ2-5): KAGVTQTPRYLIKTRGQQVTLSCSPISGHRSVSWYQQTPGQGLQFLFEYFSETQRNKGNFPGRFSGRQFSNSRSEMNVSTLELGDSALYLCASSLGGTVIIQETQYFGPGTRLLVL.

The gene calls are TRBV4-3 and TRBJ2-1; TRBD2 is a possible D gene (5 bases). CDR1 LGHNA and CDR2 YSLEER come from the germline V gene. Trimming took 4 bases from V and 0 from J, leaving 7 bases between them. The CDR3 consists of 14 residues. This CDR3 is CASSLRGSYNEQFF. The DNA of the CDR3 is TGCGCCAGCAGCCTACGGGGCTCCTACAATGAGCAGTTCTTC.

The V gene is TRBV14, the J gene TRBJ1-5, with 8 bases that match TRBD1. There are 17 residues in the CDR3. Germline trimming cut 3 bases from V and 0 bases from J; bases unmatched to any gene: 7. In germline, CDR1 is SGHDN, CDR2 FVKESK. CDR3 residues: CASSHSDREYSNQPQHF. For the CDR3, the DNA is TGTGCCAGCAGCCACTCGGACAGGGAGTATAGCAATCAGCCCCAGCATTTT.

The genes are TRBV7-9 and TRBJ2-5; D uncertain. The CDR3 spans 12 residues. The V gene lost 2 bases and the J gene lost 4 bases, with 5 bases spanning the gap. The germline V gene has CDR1 SEHNR and CDR2 FQNEAQ (reference sequence). The CDR3, as DNA: TGTGCCAGCAGCTTATTTCGAGAGACCCAGTACTTC. Its protein product is CASSLFRETQYF.

The rearrangement joins TRBV19 to TRBJ2-2, with TRBD2 as a possible D gene (5 bases). Germline V gene sequence: CDR1 LNHDA, CDR2 SQIVND (reference sequence). The CDR3 extends over 14 amino acids. Trimming removed 6 bases from V and 2 bases from J, with 10 bases in between. The CDR3 region is CASSMRANTGELFF. CDR3 coding DNA: TGTGCCAGTAGCATGCGGGCAAACACCGGGGAGCTGTTTTTT.

This clone appeared a few times. An end of the junction does not agree with germline; a read error may underlie this. Other DNA sequences in this specimen translate into the identical CDR3. The chain is built from TRBV19 and TRBJ1-6, with 7 bases identical to TRBD1. The CDR3 totals 14 residues. Germline values: CDR1 LNHDA, CDR2 SQIVND (reference sequence). The CDR3 sequence is CASSIDRVNSPLHF. The CDR3 nucleotides read TGTGCCAGTAGCATAGACAGGGTGAATTCACCCCTCCACTTT. Using reference TRBV19 and TRBJ1-6 for the parts outside the CDR3, the full variable domain is DGGITQSPKYLFRKEGQNVTLSCEQNLNHDAMYWYRQDPGQGLRLIYYSQIVNDFQKGDIAEGYSVSREKKESFPLTVTSAQKNPTAFYLCASSIDRVNSPLHFGNGTRLTVT.